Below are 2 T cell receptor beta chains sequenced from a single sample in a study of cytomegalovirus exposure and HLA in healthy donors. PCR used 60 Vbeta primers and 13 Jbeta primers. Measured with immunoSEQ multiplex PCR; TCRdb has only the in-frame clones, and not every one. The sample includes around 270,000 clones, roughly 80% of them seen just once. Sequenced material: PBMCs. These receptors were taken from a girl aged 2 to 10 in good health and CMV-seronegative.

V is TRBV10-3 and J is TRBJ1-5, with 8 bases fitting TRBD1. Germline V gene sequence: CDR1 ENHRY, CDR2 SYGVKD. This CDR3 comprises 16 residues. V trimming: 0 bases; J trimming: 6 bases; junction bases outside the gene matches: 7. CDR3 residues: CAISESARGLTQPQHF. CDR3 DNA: TGTGCCATCAGTGAGTCGGCCAGGGGGCTTACTCAGCCCCAGCATTTT.

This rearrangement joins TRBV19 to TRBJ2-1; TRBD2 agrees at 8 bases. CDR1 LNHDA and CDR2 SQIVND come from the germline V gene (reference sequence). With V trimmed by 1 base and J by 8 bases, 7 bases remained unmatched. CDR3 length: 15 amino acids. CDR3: CASSIAGGWRYEQFF. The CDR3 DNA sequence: TGTGCCAGTAGTATAGCGGGAGGGTGGCGGTATGAGCAGTTCTTC. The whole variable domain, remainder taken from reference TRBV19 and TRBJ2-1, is DGGITQSPKYLFRKEGQNVTLSCEQNLNHDAMYWYRQDPGQGLRLIYYSQIVNDFQKGDIAEGYSVSREKKESFPLTVTSAQKNPTAFYLCASSIAGGWRYEQFFGPGTRLTVL.